The clone carrying this TCR beta chain has only one observation. A read error may account for a junction end that differs from germline. The data were taken from a study of blood T cell repertoires in COVID-19. Study background: Researchers got acute and convalescent COVID-19 samples from the United States, Italy and Spain. PBMCs, B-cell-depleted T cells, or T cells provided the cDNA or gDNA that made up the material.

Original processing notes: Researchers report that nucleated cell counts were estimated from reference gene primer amplification. Assay: immunoSEQ multiplex PCR; the TCRdb copy retains only in-frame clones and omits some. V and J calls plus clone size are reproduced from that table; the DNA served to infer D and trimming. The sample has about 140,000 clones; over 75% are singletons. The CDR3 runs 12 residues. CDR1 is LNHDA, CDR2 SQIVND, per germline (reference sequence). The sample consisted of peripheral blood. This clonotype originated in a human donor in a cohort sampled during active COVID-19. V gene TRBV19 combines with J gene TRBJ2-5; TRBD1 matches 7 bases. CDR3 nucleotide sequence: TGTGCCAGTAGTACCTCGGACAGGAACGTACACTTC. It translates to CASSTSDRNVHF.